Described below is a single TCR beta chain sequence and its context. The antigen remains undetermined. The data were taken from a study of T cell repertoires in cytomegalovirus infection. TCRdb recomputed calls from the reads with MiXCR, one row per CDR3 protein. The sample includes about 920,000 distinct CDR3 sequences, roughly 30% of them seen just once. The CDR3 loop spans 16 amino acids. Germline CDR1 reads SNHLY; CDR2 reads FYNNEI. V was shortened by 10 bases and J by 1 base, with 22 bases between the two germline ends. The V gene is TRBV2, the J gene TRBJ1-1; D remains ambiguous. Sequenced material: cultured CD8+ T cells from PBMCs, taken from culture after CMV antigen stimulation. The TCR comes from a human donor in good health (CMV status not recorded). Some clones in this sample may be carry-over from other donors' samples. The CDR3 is CAISHLAPLRNTEAFF. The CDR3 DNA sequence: TGTGCCATCTCTCACCTGGCTCCGCTGCGGAACACTGAAGCTTTCTTT.